This entry concerns a single T cell receptor (beta chain). Its antigen is still unknown. This specimen belongs to a study of cytomegalovirus exposure and HLA in healthy donors. Study results and caveats: Researchers catalogued about 150 TCR beta chains as cytomegalovirus-associated. There were some V segments, including TRBV6-2 and TRBV6-3, excluded as indistinguishable.

The CDR3 length is 18 residues. Deletions cut 0 bases from V and 1 base from J, with 18 bases between. Germline V gives CDR1 MGHRA, CDR2 YSYEKL. The PCR ran on 60 Vbeta and 13 Jbeta primers. The method was immunoSEQ multiplex PCR; TCRdb's version includes in-frame clones alone and lacks a portion of them. The repertoire includes 200,000 to 250,000 clones, about 83% of them detected once, and over 1% sits in the top ten. Material for sequencing was PBMCs. The clonotype originates from a human donor in good health. The gene calls are TRBV4-1 and TRBJ1-1; the D gene is possibly TRBD1 (5 bases). CDR3 nucleotides: TGCGCCAGCAGCCAAGAACGCGGGGGAAGGGGCCAGAACACTGAAGCTTTCTTT. This translates into CASSQERGGRGQNTEAFF.